A single sample is the source of the 11 T cell receptor beta chains below, sequenced in a study of blood T cell repertoires in COVID-19. Data came from immunoSEQ multiplex PCR; TCRdb stores just in-frame clones and leaves some out. The table lists approximately 280,000 clones, 75% to 90% of them singletons. The source material was peripheral blood. These receptors all come from a man in his fifties or sixties with acute or convalescent COVID-19.

The chain recombines TRBV29-1 with TRBJ2-7; 8 nucleotides match TRBD1. CDR1 is SQVTM and CDR2 is ANQGSEA in the germline V gene. Losses at the gene ends were 4 bases for V and 7 bases for J; bases not matched to a gene: 6. The length of the CDR3 is 12 residues. The CDR3 DNA sequence: TGCAGCGTTGGGACAGGGAATGGGGAGCAGTACTTC. As protein: CSVGTGNGEQYF.

CDR3 in amino acids: CASSVVGRGGYNEQFF. Here the CDR3 DNA reads TGTGCCAGCAGCGTAGTGGGACGGGGGGGCTACAATGAGCAGTTCTTC. The rearrangement joins TRBV9 to TRBJ2-1, with TRBD2 identical over 8 bases. Unmatched junction bases numbered 5, after V lost 0 bases and J lost 3 bases. The CDR3 sequence is 16 residues long. CDR1 and CDR2 from the germline V gene are SGDLS and YYNGEE.

This clone has only one observation. The chain combines TRBV9 with TRBJ1-2; D might be TRBD1 (5 bases). V lost 4 bases and J 7 bases, leaving 20 bases between the germline ends. This CDR3 is built from 15 residues. Germline-derived CDR1 and CDR2 are SGDLS and YYNGEE. CDR3 sequence reads: CASSSGFRGSGGYTF. The CDR3 bases are TGTGCCAGCAGCTCGGGTTTTAGGGGATCGGGTGGCTACACCTTC.

This clone came up a few times. The J gene is TRBJ2-2, the V gene TRBV15; 8 bases are a match to TRBD1. The CDR3 is made up of 17 amino acids. Germline V lookup: CDR1 LNHNV, CDR2 YYDKDF (reference sequence). J lost 7 bases, V lost 5 bases, and 15 bases had no gene match. CDR3 DNA sequence: TGTGCCACCAGCCGGGACAGGTTGGGCGTCGGAGGCGGGGAGCTGTTTTTT. Encoded protein: CATSRDRLGVGGGELFF.

The chain joins TRBV5-5 to TRBJ1-2, with 7 bases aligning to TRBD1. CDR3 size: 14 residues. CDR1 and CDR2 from the germline V gene are SGHKS and YYEKEE (reference sequence). The trim removed 2 bases at V and 2 bases at J, leaving 3 bases unmatched. The CDR3 sequence is CASSFGTANYGYTF. The CDR3 nucleotides are TGTGCCAGCAGCTTCGGGACAGCGAACTATGGCTACACCTTC.

The V call is TRBV18, the J call TRBJ2-2; D perhaps matches TRBD2 (6 bases). Germline loops: CDR1 KGHSH, CDR2 LQKENI. The germline V and J ends were trimmed by 1 base and 0 bases, with 9 bases remaining between them. This CDR3 comprises 16 residues. This CDR3 is CASSPRGESNTGELFF. CDR3 coding DNA: TGTGCCAGCTCACCACGGGGGGAGTCGAACACCGGGGAGCTGTTTTTT. Looking up the rest from reference TRBV18 and TRBJ2-2 gives the full variable domain: NAGVMQNPRHLVRRRGQEARLRCSPMKGHSHVYWYRQLPEEGLKFMVYLQKENIIDESGMPKERFSAEFPKEGPSILRIQQVVRGDSAAYFCASSPRGESNTGELFFGEGSRLTVL.

This chain's CDR3 is CATSSRQGPEQFF. DNA for the CDR3: TGTGCCACCAGCAGTCGACAGGGGCCTGAGCAGTTCTTC. The chain recombines TRBV15 with TRBJ2-1; 8 bases align to TRBD1. The germline gives CDR1 LNHNV, CDR2 YYDKDF (reference sequence). The ends lost 3 bases at V and 9 bases at J; junction bases unmatched: 4. This CDR3 has 13 amino acids.

The rearrangement uses TRBV9 and TRBJ1-2; D perhaps matches TRBD1 (6 bases). The V gene's germline CDR1 is SGDLS and CDR2 YYNGEE. This CDR3 spans 14 amino acids. V dropped 4 bases and J dropped 6 bases, with 16 bases sitting between them. The CDR3 protein is CASSRGGRADGYTF. CDR3 sequence (DNA): TGTGCCAGCAGCCGGGGGGGGCGAGCGGATGGCTACACCTTC.

The chain recombines TRBV5-1 with TRBJ2-5; D perhaps matches TRBD1 (6 bases). The germline V gene has CDR1 SGHRS and CDR2 YFSETQ. V lost 4 bases and J 3 bases, leaving 10 bases between the germline ends. The CDR3 covers 13 residues. This CDR3 is CASSRPGEETQYF. CDR3 nucleotide sequence: TGCGCCAGCAGCAGGCCAGGGGAAGAGACCCAGTACTTC. The variable domain in full, with the rest retrieved from reference TRBV5-1 and TRBJ2-5, is KAGVTQTPRYLIKTRGQQVTLSCSPISGHRSVSWYQQTPGQGLQFLFEYFSETQRNKGNFPGRFSGRQFSNSRSEMNVSTLELGDSALYLCASSRPGEETQYFGPGTRLLVL.

This clone was picked up one time. V gene TRBV7-9 combines with J gene TRBJ1-3, with 8 nucleotides matching TRBD1. Germline CDR1 SEHNR, CDR2 FQNEAQ (reference sequence). The CDR3 is made up of 16 amino acids. The junction had 6 bases not matched to a gene; V was cut back by 3 bases and J by 2 bases. The CDR3 protein is CASSFKARGPGNTIYF. In nucleotides, the CDR3 is TGTGCCAGCAGCTTTAAAGCCAGGGGGCCTGGAAACACCATATATTTT.

This clone appeared once. CDR3 in DNA: TGCGCCAGCAGCCCCGGACAGGGACCCTCCTACGAGCAGTACTTC. Protein: CASSPGQGPSYEQYF. This chain uses TRBV4-1 with TRBJ2-7; 8 bases line up with TRBD1. This CDR3 region has 15 residues. Per the germline V gene, CDR1 is MGHRA and CDR2 is YSYEKL. The trim removed 4 bases at V and 0 bases at J, leaving 5 bases unmatched.